The 19 T cell receptor beta chains in this list originate from one sample, sequenced in a study of blood T cell repertoires in COVID-19. The data were produced by immunoSEQ multiplex PCR, yet TCRdb's version contains in-frame clones alone and is incomplete. This table has 16,000 or so clones, 70% to 90% appearing once. The sample comprised peripheral blood. The receptors were sampled from a human donor in a cohort sampled during active COVID-19.

The chain joins TRBV19 to TRBJ2-1, with TRBD1 identical over 10 bases. The CDR3 runs 16 residues. Looked up from germline, CDR1 is LNHDA and CDR2 is SQIVND (reference sequence). With 6 bases clipped from V and 7 bases from J, the junction kept 12 bases outside the gene matches. The CDR3 reads CASSRQGAGEENEQFF. The CDR3 coding sequence is TGTGCCAGTAGCAGACAGGGGGCCGGTGAAGAAAATGAGCAGTTCTTC.

The V gene is TRBV3-1 (or the pseudogene TRBV3-2), the J gene TRBJ2-7, with a possible D match to TRBD2 (5 bases). Per the germline V gene, CDR1 is LGHDT and CDR2 is YNNKEL (reference sequence). This CDR3 is built from 13 residues. V was clipped by 0 bases and J by 4 bases, with 7 bases between them. The CDR3 region has the DNA TGTGCCAGCAGCCAAGATCGGGGTTACGAGCAGTACTTC. Translating it yields CASSQDRGYEQYF.

The J gene is TRBJ1-4, the V gene TRBV4-3; D remains ambiguous. The germline V and J ends were trimmed by 0 bases and 7 bases, with 12 bases remaining between them. CDR1 is LGHNA and CDR2 is YSLEER in the germline V gene. There are 15 residues in the CDR3. CDR3 DNA: TGCGCCAGCAGCCAAGAGGCCAGTGCTGGTGAAAAACTGTTTTTT. Protein: CASSQEASAGEKLFF.

The chain recombines TRBV7-2 with TRBJ2-1; a possible D gene is TRBD2 (7 bases). Germline V lookup: CDR1 SGHTA, CDR2 FQGNSA. This CDR3 spans 15 amino acids. V lost 5 bases, J lost 3 bases, and 14 bases lay in between. The CDR3 reads CASSPPGDYYNEQFF. In DNA form, the CDR3 reads TGTGCCAGCAGCCCGCCAGGGGACTACTACAATGAGCAGTTCTTC. Combining the CDR3 with reference TRBV7-2 and TRBJ2-1 gives the whole variable domain GAGVSQSPSNKVTEKGKDVELRCDPISGHTALYWYRQSLGQGLEFLIYFQGNSAPDKSGLPSDRFSAERTGGSVSTLTIQRTQQEDSAVYLCASSPPGDYYNEQFFGPGTRLTVL.

The J gene is TRBJ1-1, the V gene TRBV23-1; weak D call: TRBD1 (6 bases). TRBV23-1 is noted as an ORF with a role that remains uncertain. The CDR3 contains 17 residues. The V end was cut by 0 bases, the J end by 0 bases, with 14 bases between. The CDR3 nucleotides are TGCGCCAGCAGTCAATCCGGACAGTTTTACATGAACACTGAAGCTTTCTTT. Its protein product is CASSQSGQFYMNTEAFF.

The V call is TRBV6-2 or TRBV6-3, the J call TRBJ1-5; D call uncertain. The ends were cut back, 0 bases at V and 6 bases at J, with 6 bases in the middle. In germline, CDR1 is MNHEY, CDR2 SVGEGT. There are 13 residues in the CDR3. The CDR3 nucleotides are TGTGCCAGCAGTTACTCTCGGGTTCAGCCCCAGCATTTT. It specifies CASSYSRVQPQHF.

This rearrangement joins TRBV7-8 to TRBJ1-4, with 9 bases matching TRBD1. Germline CDR1 reads SGHVS; CDR2 reads FQNEAQ. V lost 5 bases, J lost 6 bases, and 13 bases stayed unmatched. This CDR3 has 17 residues. The CDR3 coding sequence is TGTGCCAGCAGCGAATACTTTACAGGGGGCTACGATGAAAAACTGTTTTTT. Its protein product is CASSEYFTGGYDEKLFF. The complete variable domain, with remaining parts taken from reference TRBV7-8 and TRBJ1-4, reads GAGVSQSPRYKVAKRGQDVALRCDPISGHVSLFWYQQALGQGPEFLTYFQNEAQLDKSGLPSDRFFAERPEGSVSTLKIQRTQQEDSAVYLCASSEYFTGGYDEKLFFGSGTQLSVL.

The chain recombines TRBV6-5 with TRBJ1-2; D remains unclear. CDR3 length equals 14 residues. V was clipped by 2 bases and J by 4 bases, with 11 bases between them. Germline V gene lookup returns CDR1 MNHEY and CDR2 SVGAGI. The CDR3 region is CASSYVSGSYGYTF. The CDR3, as DNA: TGTGCCAGCAGTTACGTTTCAGGTAGCTATGGCTACACCTTC.

The V gene is TRBV29-1, the J gene TRBJ2-2, with TRBD2 identical over 8 bases. Germline lookup yields CDR1 SQVTM and CDR2 ANQGSEA. The CDR3 totals 13 residues. V was pared by 7 bases and J by 4 bases, with 5 bases of the junction left unmatched. The CDR3 DNA is TGCAGCGCCGGAACTAGCGGCACCGGGGAGCTGTTTTTT. It yields the protein CSAGTSGTGELFF.

This chain links TRBV5-1 with TRBJ2-3; 9 bases fit TRBD2. Trimming took 0 bases from V and 8 from J; bases not matched to a gene: 13. The CDR3 length is 17 residues. Germline CDR1 is SGHRS and CDR2 is YFSETQ. The CDR3 DNA reads TGCGCCAGCAGCTTGGAGCGGGGGGCATCCAGCGTCAGTACGCAGTATTTT. Encoded protein: CASSLERGASSVSTQYF. Using reference TRBV5-1 and TRBJ2-3 for the parts outside the CDR3, the full variable domain is KAGVTQTPRYLIKTRGQQVTLSCSPISGHRSVSWYQQTPGQGLQFLFEYFSETQRNKGNFPGRFSGRQFSNSRSEMNVSTLELGDSALYLCASSLERGASSVSTQYFGPGTRLTVL.

The chain has TRBV21-1 and TRBJ2-5; whether TRBD2, the table's D call, matches the DNA was not checked. TRBV21-1 is a listed pseudogene. The CDR3 consists of 17 residues. In DNA form, the CDR3 reads TGTGCCAGCAGCACGAGAGGACTAGCGGATTTTCAAGAGACCCAGTACTTC. Amino acid sequence: CASSTRGLADFQETQYF.

The rearrangement links TRBV12-3 or TRBV12-4 to TRBJ2-7; 8 bases fit TRBD2. This CDR3 is 13 amino acids long. V lost 4 bases and J lost 7; bases outside the gene matches: 6. CDR3: CASSYGLAREQYF. CDR3 coding DNA: TGTGCCAGCAGTTACGGACTAGCAAGAGAGCAGTACTTC.

CDR3 in amino acids: CASSQREGDTQYF. The CDR3 DNA is TGTGCCAGCAGCCAGAGGGAAGGAGATACGCAGTATTTT. J is TRBJ2-3 and V is TRBV11-2, with D perhaps matching TRBD2 (5 bases). V lost 5 bases, J lost 5 bases, and 11 bases lay in between. The CDR3 is 13 residues long. The germline gives CDR1 SGHAT, CDR2 FQNNGV.

This clone has a single count. The chain carries TRBV5-8 and TRBJ1-3; weak D call: TRBD1 (5 bases). The length of the CDR3 is 14 residues. Looked up from germline, CDR1 is SGHTS and CDR2 is YDEGEE. V dropped 4 bases and J dropped 4 bases, with 12 bases sitting between them. CDR3: CASSPRQIGNTIYF. CDR3 DNA: TGTGCCAGCAGCCCCCGACAGATAGGAAACACCATATATTTT.

This clone has just a few counts. V gene TRBV5-1 combines with J gene TRBJ2-1; 10 bases align to TRBD2. The CDR3 is made up of 16 amino acids. Germline V gene lookup returns CDR1 SGHRS and CDR2 YFSETQ. V was clipped by 0 bases and J by 6 bases; unmatched bases: 6. The CDR3 DNA follows: TGCGCCAGCAGCTTGGCCATACTAGCGGGGACCAATGAGCAGTTCTTC. This sequence encodes CASSLAILAGTNEQFF.

The chain employs TRBV7-9 and TRBJ1-2; D is ambiguous. Germline CDR1 reads SEHNR; CDR2 reads FQNEAQ (reference sequence). With 5 bases removed from V and 7 bases from J, the gap between germline ends came to 14 bases. CDR3 length: 13 amino acids. The CDR3 DNA reads TGTGCCAGCAGCCAAATCCCGGAGGGTGGCTACACCTTC. Its translation: CASSQIPEGGYTF.

The gene calls are TRBV12-3 or TRBV12-4 and TRBJ1-5; a weak D match, TRBD1 (5 bases). The CDR3 consists of 13 residues. The germline V and J ends were trimmed by 6 bases and 1 base, with 7 bases remaining between them. The CDR3 protein is CASSGGSNQPQHF. CDR3 in DNA: TGTGCCAGCAGCGGGGGAAGCAATCAGCCCCAGCATTTT.

The CDR3 bases are TGTGCCAGCAGTTTATCGTACCCCACAGGGAACTATGGCTACACCTTC. This sequence encodes CASSLSYPTGNYGYTF. This chain connects TRBV27 to TRBJ1-2; tentatively, D is TRBD1 (6 bases). The CDR3 sequence is 16 residues long. V lost 0 bases and J lost 2, with 13 bases in between. Germline loops: CDR1 MNHEY, CDR2 SMNVEV (reference sequence).

The chain has TRBV5-1 and TRBJ1-1; TRBD1 matches 8 bases. Unmatched junction bases numbered 10, after V lost 0 bases and J lost 6 bases. The germline V gene has CDR1 SGHRS and CDR2 YFSETQ. The length of the CDR3 is 16 residues. The CDR3 reads CASSLGTGRRSAEAFF. The CDR3 DNA is TGCGCCAGCAGCTTGGGGACAGGGCGTAGGTCGGCTGAAGCTTTCTTT.